This T cell receptor beta chain was retrieved from a study of beta chain features in type 1 diabetes. All of the isolated RNA was reverse transcribed, so expressed TCRB transcripts were sequenced. TCRdb's table, derived via immunoSEQ multiplex PCR, lists solely in-frame clones and lacks some. Of a few hundred thousand clones in the sample, roughly 30% were seen once. Findings and caveats of the study: In type 1 diabetes patients, VDJ junctions had fewer insertions; deletions at these junctions were more frequent. Among patients with Type 1 diabetes, TCRB CDR3s were moderately but significantly shorter in every one of the four CD4+ subsets.

This clone was picked up a small number of times. Its antigen is currently unknown. The CDR3 length is 13 residues. Germline values: CDR1 GTSNPN, CDR2 SVGIG (reference sequence). Deletions cut 1 base from V and 7 bases from J, with 11 bases between. The specimen sequenced was naive CD4+ T cells from blood. The receptor's source is a man between 18 and 35 years old in good health. V gene TRBV30 combines with J gene TRBJ1-5; D is ambiguous. The CDR3 coding sequence is TGTGCCTGGAGTGCAGGAAAGAGCCAGCCCCAGCATTTT. This encodes CAWSAGKSQPQHF. The full variable domain, in which reference TRBV30 and TRBJ1-5 provide the parts outside the CDR3, is SQTIHQWPATLVQPVGSPLSLECTVEGTSNPNLYWYRQAAGRGLQLLFYSVGIGQISSEVPQNLSASRPQDRQFILSSKKLLLSDSGFYLCAWSAGKSQPQHFGDGTRLSIL.